This TCR beta chain was profiled in a study of shared clonotypes between healthy human individuals (dated by TCRdb to 2020 to 2021). About the investigation overall: Three men and two women, aged 18 to 49 years, made up the cohort. To estimate repertoire size and how much clonotypes are shared between individuals, the study performed deep sequencing of blood TCR repertoires from about five healthy adults. Per donor, leukapheresis produced somewhere between about 0.94 and 10 billion PBMCs. To increase sequencing depth and limit assay-specific biases, TCR repertoire library preparation and sequencing were carried out by different laboratories using diverse techniques. Points the paper makes about the study in general: Only blood was sampled, and tissue TCR repertoires likely differ from those in blood. Because the study included only a small number of donors, the genetic and exposure-history diversity represented was limited. Based on pairwise subsampling, the degree of clonotype sharing among donors was expected to be affected by sequencing depth.

The donors were healthy, HIV-negative adults with no recently reported acute infections or vaccinations. Every donor was a Caucasian adult residing in Nashville, Tennessee, USA. For unsorted samples, approximately 81 million PBMCs were counted, and genomic DNA was extracted using the QIAamp DNA Blood Mini kit. After blood collection by leukapheresis, PBMCs were isolated using Ficoll-Histopaque density gradient centrifugation and then cryopreserved in the vapor phase of liquid nitrogen. A note on this clone: The antigen this receptor binds is unknown. No per-base quality is available; no much larger clone lies one base away.

Using the deep immunoSEQ assay, TCR CDR3 regions were amplified from genomic DNA by multiplex PCR. Genomic DNA extracted from each cell subset was distributed evenly over all wells of several immunoSEQ 96-well plates, and each plate served as one replicate. Each replicate PCR for unsorted PBMC received about 0.3 ug genomic DNA, equal to about 30,000 T cell genomes. Ten immunoSEQ deep assay plates were used to sequence unsorted PBMC genomic DNA. Purified libraries were measured with a Qubit 3.0 fluorometer, size-checked on a Bioanalyzer 2100, and measured again with the KAPA Library Quantification kit. Every immunoSEQ 96-well plate was sequenced on a separate single-read 150-cycle Illumina NextSeq 550 flow cell. From the authors' description of their analysis: Because the immunoSEQ output held only junctional sequences and lacked quality scores, the filtering could not match the filtering applied to full-length reads. To assign V/J genes and CDR3, sequences were annotated against IMGT germline references using PyIR, a Python wrapper for IgBLAST v1.9. Reads were filtered out if the reads had weak V/J assignments (E-value above 1e-6), no CDR3, stop codons, out-of-frame junctions, or ambiguous translated residues. A V3J clonotype was defined by an identical inferred V gene, J gene, and CDR3 amino acid sequence. To compute the percentage overlap between repertoires, the number of shared unique clonotypes was divided by the size of the smaller repertoire. Three approaches were used to assess repertoire richness: RTK rarefaction, the Chao1 estimator, and Recon v2.1 estimates of unobserved clonotypes. TCRdb mirrors the immuneACCESS table, restricted to in-frame sequences. Some clones are absent from its copies; in checked studies, under half trace to an unresolved V gene, and the reason for the others is unknown. V, J and clone size were drawn from that table, and D and trimming were deduced from the DNA. The sample includes about 600,000 clones, with around 81% observed a single time. About 11% of the sample is held by the ten biggest clonotypes.

CDR1 and CDR2, looked up from the germline V gene, are SGHRS and YFSETQ. From the cysteine through the phenylalanine, the CDR3 covers 16 amino acids. Only the CDR3 part of the read is kept: 48 bases, read in frame from the first base. The germline V end is reduced by 2 bases and the J end by 2 bases; junction bases left unmatched: 2. The sequence links TRBV5-1 to TRBJ2-6; TRBD1 matches 9 bases in the middle. The sample taken for sequencing was PBMCs. The receptor was isolated from a woman aged 40 to 55 in good health. Some clones in this sample may be carry-over from other donors' samples. The CDR3 is CASSLQGAAGANVLTF. In nucleotide form, the sequence is TGCGCCAGCAGCTTACAGGGGGCCGCTGGGGCCAACGTCCTGACTTTC.